This T cell receptor beta chain was identified in a study of persistence of HIV-infected CD4 T cells (dated by TCRdb to about 2020). The study in broad terms: The study isolated CMV- and HIV-1 Gag-responding CD4+ T cells from ART-treated individuals to examine antigen-driven clonal expansion of HIV-1-infected cells. Proviral sequencing was used to assess clonality among infected cells, whereas TCRbeta sequencing gauged the clonality of all cells within each sorted population. Participants had been on suppressive ART for a median of roughly 8 years. In the cross-participant TCR cluster analysis, roughly 8 participants were included for CMV and roughly 7 participants were included for Gag. Apart from a couple of participants who underwent leukapheresis at a single time point, peripheral blood samples of up to roughly 200 mL were collected from participants at multiple time points.

Results the study describes overall, beyond this receptor: Few individuals were included in the study, and only a limited range of antigens was tested. Within the same sorted populations, TCR oligoclonality correlated with proviral oligoclonality. TCRbeta richness in CMV- and Gag-responding cells was significantly lower than in anti-CD3/anti-CD28-responding cells; CMV-responding cells had higher oligoclonality than CD3/CD28-stimulated and Gag-responding cells. Degenerate expanded CDR3beta sequences were enriched in antigen-responding cells, suggesting convergent selection of CD4+ responses to CMV and Gag. Bulk TCR analyses could not be limited to the rare CMV-responding cells that actually contained HIV-1 proviruses.

The treatment or condition label, as the study defines it: suppressive antiretroviral therapy. Cells were stimulated with lysates of CMV-infected fibroblasts at 9 to 10 ug/mL. Memory populations depleted of antigen-responding cells were obtained by sorting nonresponding CD40L-negative CD69-negative CD45RO-high memory CD4+ T cells. Participants were HIV-1-infected adults who started suppressive ART during chronic infection. For at least 4 years, participants had undetectable plasma HIV-1 RNA, below 50 copies/mL. To be included, participants needed a CD4+ T cell count above 400 cells/uL and a positive CMV serology. Before stimulation, PBMCs were isolated using density centrifugation and depleted of CD8+ T cells. For approximately 18 hours, CD8-depleted PBMCs were stimulated with anti-CD28/CD49d costimulation, a CD40-blocking antibody, and enfuvirtide, which was added to prevent new infections. Cell sorting was performed on a Beckman Coulter MoFlo Legacy or XDP sorter, and dead cells were excluded with propidium iodide. For samples with more than one million cells, genomic DNA was extracted with the QIAamp DNA Mini Kit, and for all other samples the Quick-DNA Microprep Kit was used.

A remark on this clone: Its antigen remains undetermined. No base quality information exists; no much larger clone differs at one position.

Cut back by 7 bases and 2 bases, the V and J ends lie 17 bases apart. Its CDR3 holds 15 amino acids, cysteine through phenylalanine. Here the CDR3 DNA is all that survives: 45 bases in frame from base 1. The germline V gene supplies CDR1 SGHRS and CDR2 YFSETQ. The immunoSEQ hsTCRB assay version 4, run in survey mode, was used to sequence TCRbeta repertoires from genomic DNA. For TCRbeta sequencing, genomic DNA was diluted to about 9.5 ng/uL, and up to 1 ug was used per sample. The paper's processing steps were these. ImmunoSeq Analyzer 3.0 was used for analysis of TCRbeta data, and diversity was computed on productive nucleotide rearrangements. The improved Chao index was used to estimate lower-bound TCR diversity, and the Gini coefficient was used to estimate clonality using the Immunarch R package. When different nucleotide rearrangements encoded the same CDR3beta amino acid sequence, each rearrangement was treated as a distinct clonotype. TCRbeta sequences significantly enriched in antigen-responding cells relative to anti-CD3/anti-CD28-activated cells were identified by differential abundance analysis. GLIPH2 clustered TCRs by predicted peptide-MHC specificity, both within individual participants and across merged participant data sets. Sourced from immuneACCESS, this table was stored by TCRdb with only in-frame sequences that have V and J called. A share of the clones is absent; for the studies checked, an unresolved V gene accounts for under half, and the remainder has no known explanation. V and J calls plus clone size are reproduced from that table; the DNA served to infer D and trimming. Present in this sample are approximately 26,000 clones, around 80% of which were seen just once. Jointly, the top ten make up over 0.8% of the sample.

Sequenced material: CD4+ T cells sorted from PBMCs after approximately 19-hour stimulation, taken from a patient who received antiretroviral therapy. The sample's cell subset or site label, decoded: CD40L-CD69- CD45RO-high memory CD4 T cells not responding to CMV lysate. The chain links TRBV5-1 with TRBJ2-3; the best D guess is TRBD2, with 5 bases matching. The clonotype comes from an adult woman with HIV who was CMV-seropositive. CDR3 protein: CASPFGRDYTDTQYF. The nucleotide sequence is given as TGCGCCAGCCCGTTCGGCCGAGACTACACAGATACGCAGTATTTT.